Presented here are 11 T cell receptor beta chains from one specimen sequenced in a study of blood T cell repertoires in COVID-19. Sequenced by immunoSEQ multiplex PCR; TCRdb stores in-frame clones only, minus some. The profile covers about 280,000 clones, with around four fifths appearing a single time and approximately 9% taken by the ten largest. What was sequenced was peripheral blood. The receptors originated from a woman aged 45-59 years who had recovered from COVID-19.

The CDR3 DNA follows: TGTGCCAGCAGTCCCTTAGCGGGGCGGGAAGAGACCCAGTACTTC. Translation gives CASSPLAGREETQYF. The J gene is TRBJ2-5, the V gene TRBV28, with 8 bases identical to TRBD2. Unmatched junction bases numbered 8, after V lost 5 bases and J lost 3 bases. This CDR3 spans 15 amino acids. The germline CDR1 and CDR2 sequences are MDHEN and SYDVKM.

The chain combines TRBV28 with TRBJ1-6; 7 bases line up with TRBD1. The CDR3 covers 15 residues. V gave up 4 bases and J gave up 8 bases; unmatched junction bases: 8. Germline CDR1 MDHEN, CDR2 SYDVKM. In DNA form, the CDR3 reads TGTGCCAGCAGTTCCGACAGGGTGGGCTATTCACCCCTCCACTTT. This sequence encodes CASSSDRVGYSPLHF.

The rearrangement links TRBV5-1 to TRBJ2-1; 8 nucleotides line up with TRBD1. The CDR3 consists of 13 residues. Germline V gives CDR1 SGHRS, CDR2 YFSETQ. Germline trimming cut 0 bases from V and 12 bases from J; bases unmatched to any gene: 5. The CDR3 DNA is TGCGCCAGCAGCTTGGCCGGACAGGGAGGGCAGTTCTTC. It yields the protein CASSLAGQGGQFF. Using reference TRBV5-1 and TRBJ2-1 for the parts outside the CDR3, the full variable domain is KAGVTQTPRYLIKTRGQQVTLSCSPISGHRSVSWYQQTPGQGLQFLFEYFSETQRNKGNFPGRFSGRQFSNSRSEMNVSTLELGDSALYLCASSLAGQGGQFFGPGTRLTVL.

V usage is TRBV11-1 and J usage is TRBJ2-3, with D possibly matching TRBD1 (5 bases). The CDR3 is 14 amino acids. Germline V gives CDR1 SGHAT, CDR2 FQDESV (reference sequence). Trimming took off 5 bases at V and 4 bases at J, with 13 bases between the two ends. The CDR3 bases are TGTGCCAGCAGCACCGACAGTATCCCAGATACGCAGTATTTT. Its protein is CASSTDSIPDTQYF.

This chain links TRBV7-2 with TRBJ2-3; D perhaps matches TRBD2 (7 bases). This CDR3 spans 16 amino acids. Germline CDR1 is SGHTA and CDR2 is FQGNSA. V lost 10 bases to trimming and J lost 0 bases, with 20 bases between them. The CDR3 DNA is TGTGCCACCGCTGGGGGGGCTCAGGCCAGCACAGATACGCAGTATTTT. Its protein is CATAGGAQASTDTQYF.

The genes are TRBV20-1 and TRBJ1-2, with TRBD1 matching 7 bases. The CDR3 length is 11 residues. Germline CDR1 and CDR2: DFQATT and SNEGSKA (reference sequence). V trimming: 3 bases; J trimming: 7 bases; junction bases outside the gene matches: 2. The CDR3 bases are TGCAGTGCTAGGGACAGGCGTGGCTACACCTTC. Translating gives CSARDRRGYTF.

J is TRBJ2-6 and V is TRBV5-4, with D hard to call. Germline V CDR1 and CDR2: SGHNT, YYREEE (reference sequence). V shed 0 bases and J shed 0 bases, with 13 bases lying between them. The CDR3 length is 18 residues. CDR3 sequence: CASSLVVRPNSGANVLTF. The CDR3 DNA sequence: TGTGCCAGCAGCTTGGTGGTCAGGCCAAACTCTGGGGCCAACGTCCTGACTTTC.

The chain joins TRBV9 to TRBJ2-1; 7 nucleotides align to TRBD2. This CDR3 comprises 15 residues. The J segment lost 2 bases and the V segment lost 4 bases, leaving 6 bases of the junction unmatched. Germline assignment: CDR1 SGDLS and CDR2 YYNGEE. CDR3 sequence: CASSPRGDAYNEQFF. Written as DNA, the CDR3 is TGTGCCAGCAGCCCCCGGGGGGACGCCTACAATGAGCAGTTCTTC.

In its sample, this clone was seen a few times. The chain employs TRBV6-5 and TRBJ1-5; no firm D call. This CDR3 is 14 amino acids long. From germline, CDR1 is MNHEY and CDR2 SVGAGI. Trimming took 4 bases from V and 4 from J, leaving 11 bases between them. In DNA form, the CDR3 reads TGTGCCAGCAGTTCCCCACAGCGGAATCAGCCCCAGCATTTT. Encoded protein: CASSSPQRNQPQHF.

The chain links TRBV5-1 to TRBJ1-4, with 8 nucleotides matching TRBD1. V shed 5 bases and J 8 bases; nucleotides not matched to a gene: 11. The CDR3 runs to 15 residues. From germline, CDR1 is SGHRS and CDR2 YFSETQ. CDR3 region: CASSTGQGVREKLFF. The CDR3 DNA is TGCGCCAGCAGTACAGGACAGGGAGTACGGGAAAAACTGTTTTTT. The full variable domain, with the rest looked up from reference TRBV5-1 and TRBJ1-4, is KAGVTQTPRYLIKTRGQQVTLSCSPISGHRSVSWYQQTPGQGLQFLFEYFSETQRNKGNFPGRFSGRQFSNSRSEMNVSTLELGDSALYLCASSTGQGVREKLFFGSGTQLSVL.

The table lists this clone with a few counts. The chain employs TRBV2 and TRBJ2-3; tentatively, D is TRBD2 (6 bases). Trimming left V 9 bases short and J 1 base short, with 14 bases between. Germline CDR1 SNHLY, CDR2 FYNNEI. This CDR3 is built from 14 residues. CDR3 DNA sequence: TGTGCCAGTCTCGGGACTGTCGGCACAGATACGCAGTATTTT. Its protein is CASLGTVGTDTQYF.